These 25 T cell receptor beta chains were sequenced from one sample in a study of tumor-infiltrating lymphocytes in localized non-small cell lung cancer. Using immunoSEQ multiplex PCR, the repertoire was profiled, and TCRdb retains in-frame clones only, with some absent. The data show roughly 12,000 clones, about three quarters seen once. Sequencing was performed on uninvolved lung tissue not adjacent to the tumor. Source of these receptors: a human donor with non-small cell lung cancer.

This clone was picked up one time. The chain links TRBV27 to TRBJ2-7, with D tentatively TRBD1 or TRBD2 (6 bases each). V lost 8 bases and J 5 bases, leaving 19 bases between the germline ends. Germline assignment: CDR1 MNHEY and CDR2 SMNVEV (reference sequence). This CDR3 spans 14 amino acids. Here the CDR3 reads CASARGHEVDEQYF. In DNA form, the CDR3 reads TGTGCCAGCGCCCGGGGGCACGAGGTCGACGAGCAGTACTTC.

The chain couples TRBV28 to TRBJ1-4; D gene uncertain. Trimming removed 7 bases from V and 3 bases from J, with 12 bases in between. Germline V gene sequence: CDR1 MDHEN, CDR2 SYDVKM. This CDR3 spans 14 amino acids. The CDR3, as DNA: TGTGCCAGCACCCTCCCCTCAGCTAATGAAAAACTGTTTTTT. This gives the protein CASTLPSANEKLFF.

This chain links TRBV5-1 with TRBJ1-1; D is uncertain. CDR3 length equals 13 residues. Between the trimmed V and J ends, which lost 6 bases and 1 base, there was a span of 10 bases. Germline-derived CDR1 and CDR2 are SGHRS and YFSETQ. Here the CDR3 DNA reads TGCGCCAGCATGAGGGCGAGGAACACTGAAGCTTTCTTT. Its protein product is CASMRARNTEAFF.

The chain joins TRBV5-1 to TRBJ1-1; D gene uncertain. V was pared by 6 bases and J by 1 base, with 13 bases between. The CDR3 totals 14 residues. Germline assignment: CDR1 SGHRS and CDR2 YFSETQ. CDR3 protein: CASNPDKTNTEAFF. CDR3 bases: TGCGCCAGCAACCCCGACAAGACGAACACTGAAGCTTTCTTT.

The V and J genes are TRBV29-1 and TRBJ2-3, with no clear D. V gave up 4 bases and J gave up 4 bases, with 18 bases separating them. The CDR3 length is 15 residues. Germline CDR1 is SQVTM and CDR2 is ANQGSEA. In nucleotides, the CDR3 is TGCAGCGTTGTGTCCCTCAGCCGGAGCTCAGATACGCAGTATTTT. It encodes CSVVSLSRSSDTQYF.

The chain carries TRBV5-6 and TRBJ1-6; the D is unclear. Germline loops: CDR1 SGHDT, CDR2 YYEEEE. Trimming removed 2 bases at V and 8 bases at J, with 17 bases between. This CDR3 is built from 16 residues. The CDR3 loop reads CASSFLDPAIDSPLHF. The DNA of the CDR3 is TGTGCCAGCAGCTTCTTAGACCCTGCCATTGATTCACCCCTCCACTTT.

This chain links TRBV29-1 with TRBJ2-2; D may be TRBD1 (7 bases). Per the germline V gene, CDR1 is SQVTM and CDR2 is ANQGSEA. Trimming removed 0 bases from V and 8 bases from J, with 22 bases in between. The CDR3 is made up of 17 amino acids. The CDR3 nucleotides read TGCAGCGTTGAAGAACGGAGGAGGGGGCTAGTTACTGGGGAGCTGTTTTTT. Translated, it gives CSVEERRRGLVTGELFF.

This clone was detected only a few times. The V and J genes are TRBV20-1 and TRBJ1-1, with D maybe TRBD1 (5 bases). CDR1 and CDR2 (germline): DFQATT, SNEGSKA (reference sequence). Trimming pared 5 bases from V and 1 base from J, leaving 5 bases between. The CDR3 runs to 11 residues. CDR3 in amino acids: CSAQGNTEAFF. The CDR3 DNA reads as TGCAGTGCTCAGGGGAACACTGAAGCTTTCTTT.

The rearrangement uses TRBV25-1 and TRBJ2-1; TRBD2 matches 13 bases. This CDR3 has 15 residues. CDR1 and CDR2 (germline): MGHDK, SYGVNS. V lost 1 base to trimming and J lost 6 bases; unmatched junction nucleotides: 0. The CDR3 region is CASSEWTSGSNEQFF. Here the CDR3 DNA reads TGTGCCAGCAGTGAATGGACTAGCGGGAGCAATGAGCAGTTCTTC.

The chain uses TRBV25-1 and TRBJ2-7; no reliable D call. V shed 3 bases and J shed 2 bases, with 8 bases lying between them. The germline CDR1 and CDR2 sequences are MGHDK and SYGVNS. This CDR3 region has 13 residues. CDR3 region: CASSDTVTYEQYF. The CDR3 DNA sequence: TGTGCCAGCAGTGATACAGTCACCTACGAGCAGTACTTC.

The V gene is TRBV28, the J gene TRBJ2-5; no definite D call. From germline, CDR1 is MDHEN and CDR2 SYDVKM. The CDR3 totals 13 residues. V was clipped by 5 bases and J by 5 bases, with 12 bases between them. CDR3: CASSLGVGETQYF. CDR3 nucleotides: TGTGCCAGCAGTCTTGGGGTGGGGGAGACCCAGTACTTC.

This chain uses TRBV4-3 with TRBJ1-6; TRBD1 matches 7 bases. V lost 1 base to trimming and J lost 4 bases; unmatched junction nucleotides: 1. Germline CDR1 is LGHNA and CDR2 is YSLEER. CDR3 size: 15 residues. The CDR3 reads CASSQAGQYNSPLHF. CDR3 DNA sequence: TGCGCCAGCAGCCAAGCGGGACAGTATAATTCACCCCTCCACTTT.

In the case of this clone: Relative to the germline gene, one junction end is altered; a read error may explain this. This rearrangement joins TRBV7-8 to TRBJ2-5, with D hard to call. The CDR3 spans 14 residues. Per the germline V gene, CDR1 is SGHVS and CDR2 is FQNEAQ. The CDR3 here is CASSLARVEETQYF. DNA of the CDR3: TGTGCCAGCAGCTTAGCGCGCGTGGAAGAAACCCAGTACTTC. Filled out from reference TRBV7-8 and TRBJ2-5, the complete variable domain reads GAGVSQSPRYKVAKRGQDVALRCDPISGHVSLFWYQQALGQGPEFLTYFQNEAQLDKSGLPSDRFFAERPEGSVSTLKIQRTQQEDSAVYLCASSLARVEETQYFGPGTRLLVL.

The rearrangement links TRBV11-2 to TRBJ2-5; D perhaps matches TRBD1 (5 bases). The V and J ends lost 5 bases and 5 bases respectively, with 15 bases between them. CDR3 size: 14 residues. Germline V lookup: CDR1 SGHAT, CDR2 FQNNGV. The CDR3 coding sequence is TGTGCCAGCAGCACGAAGGGGCCGGCGGAGACCCAGTACTTC. Translating it yields CASSTKGPAETQYF.

This sequence joins TRBV7-2 and TRBJ1-1; no reliable D call. CDR1 and CDR2 (germline): SGHTA, FQGNSA. The V gene lost 1 base and the J gene lost 1 base, with 7 bases spanning the gap. The CDR3 spans 14 residues. CDR3 protein: CASSLGGTNTEAFF. The CDR3 DNA is TGTGCCAGCAGCTTAGGAGGTACGAACACTGAAGCTTTCTTT.

The CDR3 DNA reads TGCAGCGTGGCTAATAGCAATCAGCCCCAGCATTTT. Protein sequence: CSVANSNQPQHF. J is TRBJ1-5 and V is TRBV29-1; D gene uncertain. CDR1 and CDR2 (germline): SQVTM, ANQGSEA. The length of the CDR3 is 12 residues. The V end lost 6 bases, the J end lost 0 bases, and 6 bases lay between the germline ends.

CDR3 sequence: CAWSIYRGRSNTEAFF. Here the CDR3 DNA reads TGTGCCTGGAGCATCTATCGGGGCCGATCGAACACTGAAGCTTTCTTT. The chain links TRBV30 to TRBJ1-1, with a tentative D call TRBD1 (5 bases). V lost 3 bases to trimming and J lost 1 base, with 18 bases between them. The CDR3 is made up of 16 amino acids. In germline, CDR1 is GTSNPN, CDR2 SVGIG (reference sequence).

The rearrangement uses TRBV7-6 and TRBJ2-5, with 7 bases fitting TRBD1. Germline V CDR1 and CDR2: SGHVS, FNYEAQ. Trimming removed 6 bases from V and 3 bases from J; junction bases left unmatched: 7. The CDR3 loop spans 14 amino acids. CDR3 residues: CASSPNRGKETQYF. CDR3 sequence (DNA): TGTGCCAGCAGTCCTAACAGGGGAAAAGAGACCCAGTACTTC.

The chain has TRBV7-6 and TRBJ1-4; D is undetermined. CDR1 and CDR2 (germline): SGHVS, FNYEAQ. The length of the CDR3 is 14 residues. V dropped 4 bases and J dropped 7 bases, with 13 bases sitting between them. CDR3 sequence: CASSSGSVFEKLFF. The CDR3 DNA reads TGTGCCAGCAGCTCCGGGTCCGTGTTTGAAAAACTGTTTTTT.

This sequence joins TRBV29-1 and TRBJ2-3; D not certain. CDR1 and CDR2 (germline): SQVTM, ANQGSEA. The V gene lost 7 bases and the J gene lost 2 bases, with 4 bases spanning the gap. This CDR3 spans 10 amino acids. This CDR3 is CSANTDTQYF. The CDR3 DNA reads as TGCAGCGCTAACACAGATACGCAGTATTTT.

This chain links TRBV27 with TRBJ2-2, with 7 bases identical to TRBD2. The length of the CDR3 is 14 residues. V trimming: 6 bases; J trimming: 6 bases; junction bases outside the gene matches: 7. The germline V gene encodes CDR1 MNHEY and CDR2 SMNVEV (reference sequence). CDR3 DNA sequence: TGTGCCAGCAGCTTTGCTGGGGGGGCCGGGGAGCTGTTTTTT. It translates to CASSFAGGAGELFF.

The chain carries TRBV5-1 and TRBJ1-1; 10 bases are a match to TRBD1. The CDR3 totals 16 residues. The trim removed 0 bases at V and 5 bases at J, leaving 7 bases unmatched. The germline V gene has CDR1 SGHRS and CDR2 YFSETQ. CDR3 residues: CASSLVTGGDGTEAFF. CDR3 coding DNA: TGCGCCAGCAGCTTGGTGACAGGGGGCGACGGTACTGAAGCTTTCTTT.

This chain uses TRBV10-3 with TRBJ1-2, with 10 bases fitting TRBD1. Germline values: CDR1 ENHRY, CDR2 SYGVKD. This CDR3 is 14 amino acids long. V lost 4 bases, J lost 8 bases, and 7 bases stayed unmatched. The DNA of the CDR3 is TGTGCCATCAGTGCAGACAGGGGGCGGGAGGGCTACACCTTC. Amino acid sequence: CAISADRGREGYTF.

The rearrangement links TRBV9 to TRBJ1-5; tentative D call: TRBD1 (5 bases). CDR3 length: 14 residues. Trimming shortened V by 3 bases and J by 3 bases, and 10 bases separated the two germline ends. Per germline, CDR1 SGDLS and CDR2 YYNGEE. The CDR3, as DNA: TGTGCCAGCAGCGAGGGACGGTACAATCAGCCCCAGCATTTT. Its protein product is CASSEGRYNQPQHF.

This clone was seen a single time. This sequence joins TRBV19 and TRBJ2-1, with 8 nucleotides matching TRBD2. The CDR3 has 17 amino acids. CDR1 is LNHDA and CDR2 is SQIVND in the germline V gene (reference sequence). The V segment lost 7 bases and the J segment 6 bases; nucleotides outside the gene matches: 17. CDR3 DNA: TGTGCCAGTATCGCGGGAGGCCAGCGGGTAGGGGGCAATGAGCAGTTCTTC. This encodes CASIAGGQRVGGNEQFF.